The subject of this entry is one T cell receptor beta chain. Its target is not known. V dropped 0 bases and J dropped 1 base, with 9 bases sitting between them. The CDR3 runs to 15 residues. Per germline, CDR1 MNHNY and CDR2 SVGAGI (reference sequence). These data are taken from a study of cytotoxic CD8 clonotypes in ibrutinib-treated CLL. Overall study context: Within the patient group, around twelve were relapsed/refractory and over 14 treatment-naive, and 17 were IGHV unmutated. Overall study results and limits: The study found clonality rose at ibrutinib response, then fell toward baseline at progression. Patients had baseline clonality above age-matched healthy donors, and this clonality moved with circulating CD8+ T-cell counts.

From cryopreserved PBMCs came 1.5 to 2.5 micrograms of genomic DNA used for TCR beta libraries. TCRdb's copy holds only in-frame clones and misses some; the assay was immunoSEQ multiplex PCR. The sample has around 250,000 clones, 70% seen once. This specimen was PBMCs, taken after 24 months of ibrutinib treatment. This chain links TRBV6-6 with TRBJ1-1; D perhaps matches TRBD1 (5 bases). This TCR derives from a human donor with chronic lymphocytic leukemia. The CDR3 DNA reads TGTGCCAGCAGTTACTCCTGGGGGGGGAACACTGAAGCTTTCTTT. Encoded protein: CASSYSWGGNTEAFF.